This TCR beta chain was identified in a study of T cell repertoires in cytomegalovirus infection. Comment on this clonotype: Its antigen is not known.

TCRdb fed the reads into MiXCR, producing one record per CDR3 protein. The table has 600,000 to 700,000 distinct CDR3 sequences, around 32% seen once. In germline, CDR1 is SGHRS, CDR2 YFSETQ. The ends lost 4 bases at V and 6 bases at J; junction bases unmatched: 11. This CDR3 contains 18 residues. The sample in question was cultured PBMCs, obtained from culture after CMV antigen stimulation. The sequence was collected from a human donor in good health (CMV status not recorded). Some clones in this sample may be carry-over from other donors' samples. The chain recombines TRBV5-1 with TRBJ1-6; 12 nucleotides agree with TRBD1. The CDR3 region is CASSPTGTGGLANSPLHF. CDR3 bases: TGCGCCAGCAGCCCAACCGGGACAGGGGGCTTGGCTAATTCACCCCTCCACTTT.